The sequence of this T cell receptor (beta chain) was determined in a study of control samples from healthy donors and cancer patients. The data were produced by immunoSEQ multiplex PCR, yet TCRdb's version contains in-frame clones alone and is incomplete. Here the sample spans 100,000 to 150,000 clones, just over 90% being singletons. V was clipped by 0 bases and J by 1 base; unmatched bases: 4. Per the germline V gene, CDR1 is MGHRA and CDR2 is YSYEKL. CDR3 length: 16 residues. This receptor was taken from a man aged 50-60 years with head and neck cancer. V gene TRBV4-1 combines with J gene TRBJ2-7; 9 bases are a match to TRBD2. The sequenced sample was PBMCs. The CDR3 loop is CASSQDPSGGSYEQYF. CDR3 in DNA: TGCGCCAGCAGCCAAGATCCGAGCGGGGGGTCCTACGAGCAGTACTTC.